The rows below give T cell receptor beta chains drawn from one sample of a study of T cells in Graves' hyperthyroidism and ophthalmopathy. TCRdb analysed the multiplex PCR reads with MiXCR anew, one entry per CDR3 protein. The table has under 350,000 distinct CDR3 sequences, around 20% seen once. What was sequenced was blood. All receptors come from a woman aged 45-65 years with Graves' hyperthyroidism. Each CDR3 is given with its conserved first and last residue. A D gene is named only where the DNA matches it firmly. Size is stated for part of the rows, as once, few or many counts, or as a class when the clone is expanded.

TRBV7-9,.,TRBJ2-1,TRBD2,CASSPRLVAGVLGEQFF,TGTGCCAGCAGCCCCCGTTTGGTAGCGGGAGTCTTGGGTGAGCAGTTCTTC
TRBV11-2,many,TRBJ2-3,.,CASSLSVAADTQYF,TGTGCCAGCAGCTTATCAGTAGCGGCAGATACGCAGTATTTT
TRBV7-8,.,TRBJ1-4,.,CASSSFRKQKLFF,TGTGCCAGCAGCTCCTTCAGAAAGCAAAAACTGTTTTTT
TRBV2,many,TRBJ1-2,.,CASSEKGGYGYTF,TGTGCCAGCAGTGAGAAGGGAGGCTATGGCTACACCTTC
TRBV7-3,.,TRBJ2-3,TRBD1,CASGQGGTQYF,TGTGCCAGCGGACAGGGAGGTACGCAGTATTTT
TRBV20-1,few,TRBJ2-6,.,CSATRGAGWGGANVLTF,TGCAGTGCCACTAGAGGGGCAGGTTGGGGCGGGGCCAACGTCCTGACTTTC
TRBV28,many,TRBJ1-2,.,CASSYRQGYTF,TGTGCCAGCAGCTACAGACAGGGCTACACCTTC
TRBV24-1,few,TRBJ2-3,.,CATSDVTETDTQYF,TGTGCCACCAGTGATGTGACGGAGACAGATACGCAGTATTTT
TRBV27,many,TRBJ2-7,TRBD1,CASSDRVLHEQYF,TGTGCCAGCAGCGACAGGGTACTCCACGAGCAGTACTTC
TRBV24-1,many,TRBJ1-1,.,CATSDAGTEAFF,TGTGCCACCAGTGATGCAGGCACTGAAGCTTTCTTT
TRBV5-1,.,TRBJ1-2,.,CASSSTTGNYGYTF,TGCGCCAGCAGCTCGACAACAGGGAACTATGGCTACACCTTC
TRBV7-3,many,TRBJ1-1,.,CASSLNVDTEAFF,TGTGCCAGCAGCTTAAACGTTGACACTGAAGCTTTCTTT
TRBV27,many,TRBJ2-1,TRBD2,CASSWGSGRSSYNEQFF,TGTGCCAGCAGTTGGGGAAGCGGGAGGTCCTCCTACAATGAGCAGTTCTTC
TRBV19,.,TRBJ1-5,.,CVSSMGSNQPQHF,TGTGTCAGTAGTATGGGGAGCAATCAGCCCCAGCATTTT
TRBV2,many,TRBJ2-7,TRBD2,CASSGGSGGADF,TGTGCCAGCAGTGGCGGTTCGGGAGGGGCCGACTTC
TRBV27,many,TRBJ2-4,.,CASSLLQGMGNIQYF,TGTGCCAGCAGTTTATTGCAGGGTATGGGGAACATTCAGTACTTC
TRBV7-3,many,TRBJ2-6,.,CASSLSGGSLSGANVLTF,TGTGCCAGCAGCTTATCGGGGGGCTCCCTCTCTGGGGCCAACGTCCTGACTTTC
TRBV11-2,.,TRBJ1-1,TRBD1,CASSLAGRYRGKAEAFF,TGTGCCAGCAGCTTAGCCGGACGATACAGGGGAAAAGCTGAAGCTTTCTTT
TRBV20-1,few,TRBJ1-5,.,CSARDHRTQGQHF,TGCAGTGCTAGAGATCATCGGACCCAGGGCCAGCATTTT
TRBV10-2,few,TRBJ1-4,.,CASSGLATNEKLFF,TGCGCCAGCAGTGGGCTCGCAACTAATGAAAAACTGTTTTTT
TRBV6-1,many,TRBJ2-6,.,CAGLAGAGANVLTF,TGTGCCGGCCTAGCAGGGGCAGGGGCCAACGTCCTGACTTTC
TRBV20-1,many,TRBJ2-1,TRBD2,CSVGGGTYNEQFF,TGCAGTGTAGGCGGGGGGACCTACAATGAGCAGTTCTTC
TRBV28,many,TRBJ1-1,TRBD1,CATEQGPLNTEAFF,TGTGCCACAGAACAGGGGCCATTGAACACTGAAGCTTTCTTT
TRBV27,few,TRBJ1-2,.,CASSSIAVSYGYTF,TGTGCCAGCAGTTCAATTGCGGTATCCTATGGCTACACCTTC